The rows below give T cell receptor beta chains drawn from one sample of a study of CD8 T cells in Susac syndrome. TCRdb fed the immunoSEQ multiplex PCR reads into MiXCR, producing one record per CDR3 protein. In the table there are about 240,000 distinct CDR3 sequences, 90% to 96% of which are singletons. Sequenced material: CD4+ T cells from PBMCs. The receptors shown here come from a human donor with Susac syndrome. Each CDR3 is given with its conserved first and last residue. D genes are given only for firm matches. Clone size is given for some rows only: seen once, a few or many times, or a class if the clone is expanded.

abundance	j_gene	v_gene	len	d_gene	CDR3aa	CDR3nt
NA	TRBJ2-7	TRBV2	15	NA	CASPNRDPQSYEQYF	TGTGCCAGCCCGAACCGGGACCCCCAATCCTACGAGCAGTACTTC
NA	TRBJ2-6	TRBV28	15	NA	CASSLAVSGANVLTF	TGTGCCAGCAGTTTAGCCGTGTCCGGGGCCAACGTCCTGACTTTC
NA	TRBJ2-7	TRBV30	12	TRBD2	CAWHGLGDEQYF	TGTGCCTGGCACGGACTAGGCGACGAGCAGTACTTC
NA	TRBJ1-2	TRBV20-1	13	NA	CSARDYRAYGYTF	TGCAGTGCTAGAGACTACAGGGCATATGGCTACACCTTC
NA	TRBJ2-1	TRBV3-1	13	NA	CASRLTSYNEQFF	TGTGCCAGCAGGCTTACTAGTTACAATGAGCAGTTCTTC
NA	TRBJ1-1	TRBV28	14	NA	CASSLIRGQSEAFF	TGTGCCAGCAGTTTAATAAGGGGCCAGAGTGAAGCTTTCTTT
NA	TRBJ1-2	TRBV30	13	NA	CAWSGQPTYGYTF	TGTGCCTGGAGTGGACAGCCCACTTATGGCTACACCTTC
NA	TRBJ2-5	TRBV7-8	15	NA	CASSQDYRSRETQYF	TGTGCCAGCAGCCAAGACTACAGAAGCCGGGAGACCCAGTACTTC
NA	TRBJ2-1	TRBV11-2	15	NA	CASSLSSGGYNEQFF	TGTGCCAGCAGCTTGTCCAGCGGCGGTTACAATGAGCAGTTCTTC
NA	TRBJ2-1	TRBV9	14	TRBD1	CASSKTGGNNEQFF	TGTGCCAGCAGTAAGACAGGGGGAAACAATGAGCAGTTCTTC
NA	TRBJ1-2	TRBV7-2	15	TRBD1	CASSMEPGQVYGYTF	TGTGCCAGCAGCATGGAGCCGGGACAGGTCTATGGCTACACCTTC
NA	TRBJ2-5	TRBV28	15	TRBD1	CASSRPGTGQETQYF	TGTGCCAGCAGCCGCCCCGGGACAGGACAAGAGACCCAGTACTTC
NA	TRBJ1-1	TRBV29-1	13	NA	CSVERNSYTEAFF	TGCAGCGTTGAAAGGAACAGCTACACTGAAGCTTTCTTT
NA	TRBJ2-1	TRBV30	11	TRBD2	CAWRRGLVLSF	TGTGCCTGGAGGCGAGGACTAGTTCTTTCCTTC
NA	TRBJ1-1	TRBV9	15	NA	CASSPRLGRNTEAFF	TGTGCCAGCAGCCCCCGTCTGGGGAGGAACACTGAAGCTTTCTTT
NA	TRBJ1-1	TRBV29-1	22	NA	CSDFAGTYRTGLASWMNTEAFF	TGCAGCGATTTCGCCGGGACATACAGAACCGGGTTGGCTTCGTGGATGAACACTGAAGCTTTCTTT
NA	TRBJ2-2	TRBV29-1	14	NA	CSATTRQDTGELFF	TGCAGCGCGACTACCCGACAAGACACCGGGGAGCTGTTTTTT
NA	TRBJ2-7	TRBV11-3	12	TRBD1	CASSPDRREQYF	TGTGCCAGCAGCCCGGACAGGAGAGAGCAGTACTTC
NA	TRBJ2-3	TRBV12-3/TRBV12-4	15	NA	CASIESVLNTDTQYF	TGTGCCAGCATTGAAAGCGTCCTAAACACAGATACGCAGTATTTT
NA	TRBJ1-2	TRBV6-2/TRBV6-3	13	NA	CASSYSVNYGYTF	TGTGCCAGCAGTTACTCGGTAAACTATGGCTACACCTTC
NA	TRBJ2-5	TRBV29-1	13	TRBD2	CSGGTSGRETQYF	TGCAGCGGTGGGACTAGCGGGAGGGAGACCCAGTACTTC
NA	TRBJ1-5	TRBV7-9	15	NA	CASSLGTYSNQPQHF	TGTGCCAGCAGCTTAGGCACCTATAGCAATCAGCCCCAGCATTTT
NA	TRBJ2-5	TRBV27	15	NA	CASSPGPDGQETQYF	TGTGCCAGCAGCCCCGGACCCGACGGACAAGAGACCCAGTACTTC
once	TRBJ2-2	TRBV4-1	15	NA	CASSHPGARTGELFF	TGCGCCAGCAGCCATCCGGGGGCCCGCACCGGGGAGCTGTTTTTT
NA	TRBJ2-1	TRBV7-3	10	NA	CASRGNEQFF	TGTGCCAGCCGAGGTAATGAGCAGTTCTTC
NA	TRBJ2-7	TRBV5-4	15	NA	CASRVEALGTYEQYF	TGTGCCAGCAGGGTAGAGGCCCTGGGGACCTACGAGCAGTACTTC
NA	TRBJ1-1	TRBV24-1	13	NA	CATSSGTNTEAFF	TGTGCCACTTCGTCAGGGACGAACACTGAAGCTTTCTTT
NA	TRBJ2-1	TRBV3-1	14	TRBD2	CASSRRGEGNEQFF	TGTGCCAGCAGCCGCCGGGGGGAGGGGAATGAGCAGTTCTTC
once	TRBJ2-1	TRBV12-3/TRBV12-4	14	NA	CASSLALISGEQFF	TGTGCCAGCAGTTTAGCGCTAATTTCGGGTGAGCAGTTCTTC
NA	TRBJ1-5	TRBV7-9	16	NA	CASSPARGAGNQPQHF	TGTGCCAGCAGCCCCGCCCGGGGGGCCGGCAATCAGCCCCAGCATTTT
NA	TRBJ2-5	TRBV24-1	14	NA	CATSDQWYQETQYF	TGTGCCACCAGTGACCAGTGGTACCAAGAGACCCAGTACTTC
NA	TRBJ2-7	TRBV7-9	13	NA	CASSLEWGNEQYF	TGTGCCAGCAGCTTAGAATGGGGCAACGAGCAGTACTTC